This TCR beta chain came from a study of blood T cells in healthy people across ages (dated by TCRdb to between 2014 and 2016). A note on the overall study: In model experiments, template switching captured about one uniquely barcoded TCR beta cDNA molecule for every two T cells. To track age-related changes in TCR beta repertoire diversity, the study relied on deep sequencing normalized with unique cDNA molecular identifiers. Donors were grouped into four age groups: young (average approximately 16 years), middle-aged (over 35), aged (roughly 62) and long-lived (around 82). To avoid experimental bias, donors of different ages were distributed randomly across sequencing lanes. For two donors (one aged 18 to 30 and one aged 80 or older), the study analyzed two additional independent replicas of 1 million unique cDNA reads from the same blood draw. Overall results and qualifications from the work: There was a strong correlation between observed TCR beta diversity and the percentage of naive T cells measured by flow cytometry. Donor CMV infection status was unknown, potentially confounding age-related changes in expanded clonotypes. Because profiling used bulk unsorted PBMCs, naive and antigen-experienced compartments could not be compared conclusively. Estimates of total diversity based on one million sequenced T cells were considered lower bounds and underestimates. As age increased, observed TCR beta diversity per million T cells dropped in a roughly linear way, and a significant reduction was already evident by age about 40. Compared with the aged group, the long-lived group had more naive CD4+ T cells, fewer expanded clones and increased TCR diversity, a pattern suggesting age selection.

Concerning this clonotype itself: Its antigen is unknown. Qualities for individual bases were not recorded, and no much larger clone is one base off.

CDR1 and CDR2, per the germline V gene (reference sequence), are DFQATT and SNEGSKA. The CDR3 covers 15 residues, taking in both the cysteine and the phenylalanine. Of the read, only the CDR3 DNA is kept; its 45 bases are in frame from base 1. For this chain, trimming is 6 bases at the V end and 5 bases at the J end, and the number of junction bases without a gene match is 7. The 40 or so donors, aged about 6 to 95 years, were systemically healthy Caucasian individuals from Russia. Approximately 9 milliliters of peripheral blood were collected from each donor into EDTA-treated Vacutainer tubes. Ficoll-Paque density-gradient centrifugation was used to isolate PBMCs, with at least 7 million per sample. Trizol reagent was used to extract total RNA from PBMCs, with at least 5.5 micrograms per sample. For every donor, an aliquot of PBMCs went through flow cytometry to measure the percentages of naive CD45RAhigh/CD27high T cells.

Libraries were built with 5' RACE. Instrument on record: Illumina HiSeq 2500. The second PCR ran for about 6 to 12 cycles and used a J-beta primer mix along with a sample-barcoded 5' primer. Each TCR beta cDNA molecule received a unique molecular identifier from a template-switch 5' adaptor carrying 12 random nucleotides. Each sample yielded at least 3 million CDR3-containing paired-end reads. First-strand cDNA was synthesized from all RNA with the Mint cDNA synthesis kit, primed by a TRBC-specific oligonucleotide. Following uracil-DNA glycosylase treatment, all cDNA underwent a first 18-cycle PCR with the universal primers M1SS and BC2_uni_R. The authors' pipeline ran thus. For normalization, 1 million high-quality reads, each with a distinct molecular identifier, were randomly selected from each sample. Instead of being binned into consensus sequences, reads that shared molecular identifiers were thrown out. MiTCR, run with a Q25 quality threshold and the strictest error-elimination algorithm, handled CDR3 identification, clonotype clustering and error correction. Lower-bound total TCR beta diversity was estimated with a nonparametric unseen species model using Euler transformation. TCRdb trimmed public reads at Q25 via fastp, called clones via MiXCR and kept in-frame beta chains. Rows are combined by CDR3 protein, so each entry shows the most common genes and DNA. The V and J calls, along with clone size, are taken from TCRdb and not from the paper's own processing. The sample yields around 750,000 distinct CDR3 sequences; approximately 55% were counted once. Of the sample, roughly 37% is held by the ten largest clones.

Sequenced: blood. Here the chain combines TRBV20-1 and TRBJ2-1, with 13 bases aligning to TRBD2. The TCR comes from an older man in good health. The sequenced DNA is TGCAGTGCCACGACGGGACTAGCGGGGAACAATGAGCAGTTCTTC. Its coded protein is CSATTGLAGNNEQFF.